Described below is a single TCR beta chain sequence and its context. The sample originates from a study of early T cells in non-severe SARS-CoV-2 infection. Study at large: Unpaired chains resulted from sequencing bulk RNA of unsorted whole blood.

Attachment of unique molecular identifiers was made to individual cDNA molecules. TCRdb reanalysed the 5' RACE reads using MiXCR and keeps one entry per CDR3 protein. Altogether 75,000 to 90,000 distinct CDR3 sequences are present, 13% being singletons, with the ten largest covering approximately 1%. V gave up 0 bases and J gave up 5 bases, with 10 bases separating them. Germline CDR1 and CDR2: SQVTM and ANQGSEA. This CDR3 has 14 amino acids. J is TRBJ2-2 and V is TRBV29-1; D assignment may be TRBD1 or TRBD2 (5 bases each). The sequencing sample was made of whole blood. The clonotype originates from an adult who was a healthcare worker with PCR-confirmed SARS-CoV-2 infection or an uninfected control (not recorded which). CDR3: CSVEDGDGTGELFF. In nucleotides, the CDR3 is TGCAGCGTTGAAGATGGGGACGGGACCGGGGAGCTGTTTTTT.